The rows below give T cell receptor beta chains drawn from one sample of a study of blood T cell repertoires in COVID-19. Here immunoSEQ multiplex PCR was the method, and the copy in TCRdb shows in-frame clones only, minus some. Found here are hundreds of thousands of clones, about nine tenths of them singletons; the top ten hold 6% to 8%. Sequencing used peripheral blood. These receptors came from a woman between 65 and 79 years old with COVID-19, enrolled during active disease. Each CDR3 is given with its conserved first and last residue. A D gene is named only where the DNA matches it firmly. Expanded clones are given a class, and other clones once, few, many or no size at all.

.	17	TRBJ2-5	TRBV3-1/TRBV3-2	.	CASSQGPGPIEEETQYF	TGTGCCAGCAGCCAAGGACCTGGCCCCATTGAGGAGGAGACCCAGTACTTC
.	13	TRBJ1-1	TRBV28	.	CASSYAMNTEAFF	TGTGCCAGCAGTTACGCGATGAACACTGAAGCTTTCTTT
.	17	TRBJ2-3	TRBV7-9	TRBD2	CASSSQTSGGFTDTQYF	TGTGCCAGCAGCTCCCAGACTAGCGGGGGCTTCACAGATACGCAGTATTTT
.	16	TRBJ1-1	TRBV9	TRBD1	CASSPQPPGQGFVAFF	TGTGCCAGCAGCCCTCAACCCCCGGGACAGGGGTTCGTAGCTTTCTTT
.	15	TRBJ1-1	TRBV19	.	CASRPGQPMNTEAFF	TGTGCCAGTAGACCCGGACAGCCTATGAACACTGAAGCTTTCTTT
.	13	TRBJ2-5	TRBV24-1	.	CATSPREKETQYF	TGTGCCACCAGCCCACGGGAGAAAGAGACCCAGTACTTC
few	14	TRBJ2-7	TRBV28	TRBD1	CASSLGTGGYEQYF	TGTGCCAGCAGTTTAGGGACAGGGGGCTACGAGCAGTACTTC
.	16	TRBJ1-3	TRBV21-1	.	CASSKGDSFSGNTIYF	TGTGCCAGCAGCAAAGGGGACAGCTTCTCTGGAAACACCATATATTTT
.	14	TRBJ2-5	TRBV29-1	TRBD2	CSVDPRGRQETQYF	TGCAGCGTGGACCCGCGGGGGAGGCAAGAGACCCAGTACTTC
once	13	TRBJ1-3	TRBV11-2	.	CASSLRVGNTIYF	TGTGCCAGCAGCCTCAGGGTTGGAAACACCATATATTTT
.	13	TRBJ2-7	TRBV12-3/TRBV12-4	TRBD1	CASSLTGYHEQYF	TGTGCCAGCAGCCTGACAGGGTACCACGAGCAGTACTTC
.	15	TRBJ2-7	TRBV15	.	CATSSTTQSSYEQYF	TGTGCCACCAGCAGCACTACCCAGAGCTCCTACGAGCAGTACTTC
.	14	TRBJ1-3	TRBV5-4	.	CASSLQGIGNTIYF	TGTGCCAGCAGCTTACAGGGTATCGGAAACACCATATATTTT
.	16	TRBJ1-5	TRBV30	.	CAWSTRQRNSNQPQHF	TGTGCCTGGAGTACTCGACAGCGTAATAGCAATCAGCCCCAGCATTTT
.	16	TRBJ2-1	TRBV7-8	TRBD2	CASSLVLGGGHNEQFF	TGTGCCAGCAGCTTAGTACTCGGGGGGGGCCACAATGAGCAGTTCTTC
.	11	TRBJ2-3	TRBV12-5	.	CASATVDTQYF	TGTGCTAGTGCCACGGTGGATACGCAGTATTTT
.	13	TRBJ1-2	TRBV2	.	CASRRLTGPGYTF	TGTGCCAGCAGAAGATTGACAGGACCTGGCTACACCTTC
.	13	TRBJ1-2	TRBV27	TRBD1	CASSEDRAYGYTF	TGTGCCAGCAGTGAGGACAGGGCCTATGGCTACACCTTC
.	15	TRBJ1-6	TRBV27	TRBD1	CASSLGQGSNSPLHF	TGTGCCAGCAGTCTGGGACAGGGGTCGAATTCACCCCTCCACTTT
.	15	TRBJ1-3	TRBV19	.	CASSIPSERGNTIYF	TGTGCCAGTAGTATACCCTCGGAGAGGGGAAACACCATATATTTT
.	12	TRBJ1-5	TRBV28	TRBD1	CAATGGNQPQHF	TGTGCCGCCACAGGGGGCAATCAGCCCCAGCATTTT
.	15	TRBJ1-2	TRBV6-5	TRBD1	CASSRGGQAPYGYTF	TGTGCCAGCAGTAGGGGGGGACAGGCGCCCTATGGCTACACCTTC
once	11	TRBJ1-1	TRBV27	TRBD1	CASTSTGPSFF	TGTGCCAGCACCTCGACAGGGCCATCTTTCTTT
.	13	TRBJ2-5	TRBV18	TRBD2	CASSPYGGETQYF	TGTGCCAGCTCACCGTACGGGGGGGAGACCCAGTACTTC
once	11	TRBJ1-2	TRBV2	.	CASSRTFGYTF	TGTGCCAGCAGCAGGACATTTGGCTACACCTTC
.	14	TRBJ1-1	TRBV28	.	CASSFAELNTEAFF	TGTGCCAGCAGTTTCGCCGAGCTGAACACTGAAGCTTTCTTT
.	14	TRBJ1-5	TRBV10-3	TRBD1	CAISEGQGNQPQHF	TGTGCCATCAGTGAGGGACAGGGCAATCAGCCCCAGCATTTT
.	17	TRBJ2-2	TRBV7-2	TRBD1	CASSLVRGTGSNGELFF	TGTGCCAGCAGCTTAGTCCGAGGGACAGGGAGTAACGGGGAGCTGTTTTTT
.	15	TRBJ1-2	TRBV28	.	CASSLDIKINYGYTF	TGTGCCAGCAGTCTTGACATCAAAATTAACTATGGCTACACCTTC
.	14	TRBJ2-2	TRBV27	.	CASSLRQGGGELFF	TGTGCCAGCAGTTTACGGCAGGGCGGCGGGGAGCTGTTTTTT
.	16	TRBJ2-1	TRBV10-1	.	CASSPPGAVSQNEQFF	TGCGCCAGCAGTCCCCCAGGGGCGGTGTCCCAGAATGAGCAGTTCTTC
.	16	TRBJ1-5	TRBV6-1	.	CASSAPREVSNQPQHF	TGTGCCAGCAGTGCCCCTCGGGAGGTTTCCAATCAGCCCCAGCATTTT
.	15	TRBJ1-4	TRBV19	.	CASSPRGAANEKLFF	TGTGCCAGTAGTCCCCGGGGGGCGGCTAATGAAAAACTGTTTTTT
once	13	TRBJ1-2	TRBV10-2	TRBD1	CASSSDRANGYTF	TGCGCCAGCAGCTCAGACAGGGCTAATGGCTACACCTTC
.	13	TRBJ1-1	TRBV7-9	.	CASSSGQHTEAFF	TGTGCCAGCAGCTCCGGACAGCACACTGAAGCTTTCTTT
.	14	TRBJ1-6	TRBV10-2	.	CASSEGDTYSPLHF	TGCGCCAGCAGTGAGGGGGACACCTATTCACCCCTCCACTTT
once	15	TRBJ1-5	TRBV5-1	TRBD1	CASSLWTGGNQPQHF	TGCGCCAGCAGCCTCTGGACAGGGGGAAATCAGCCCCAGCATTTT
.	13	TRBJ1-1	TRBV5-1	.	CASSLREGAEAFF	TGCGCCAGCAGCTTGAGGGAGGGCGCTGAAGCTTTCTTT
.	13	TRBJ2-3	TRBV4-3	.	CASSHYSADTQYF	TGCGCCAGCAGCCATTATAGCGCAGATACGCAGTATTTT
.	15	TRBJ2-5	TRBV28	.	CASSRGRATQETQYF	TGTGCCAGCAGTCGTGGGAGAGCTACCCAGGAGACCCAGTACTTC
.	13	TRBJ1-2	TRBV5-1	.	CASSFSSDYGYTF	TGCGCCAGCAGCTTTTCGTCGGACTATGGCTACACCTTC
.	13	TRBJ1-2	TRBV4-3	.	CASSKGQGHGYTF	TGCGCCAGCAGCAAAGGCCAGGGCCATGGCTACACCTTC
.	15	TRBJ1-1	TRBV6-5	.	CASRTGQSTNTEAFF	TGTGCCAGCAGGACAGGACAGTCTACGAACACTGAAGCTTTCTTT
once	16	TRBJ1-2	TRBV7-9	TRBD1	CASRPDRGRKHYGYTF	TGTGCCAGCAGACCCGACAGGGGGCGTAAACACTATGGCTACACCTTC
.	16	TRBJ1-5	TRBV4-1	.	CASSQPAQGINQPQHF	TGCGCCAGCAGCCAACCAGCCCAGGGCATCAATCAGCCCCAGCATTTT
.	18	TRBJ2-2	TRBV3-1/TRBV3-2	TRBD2	CASSQYSGGAVDTGELFF	TGTGCCAGCAGCCAATATAGCGGGGGGGCCGTGGACACCGGGGAGCTGTTTTTT
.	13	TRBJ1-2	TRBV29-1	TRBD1	CSVVWTGGYGYTF	TGCAGCGTTGTCTGGACAGGGGGTTATGGCTACACCTTC
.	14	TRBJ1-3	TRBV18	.	CASSPTVWGNTIYF	TGTGCCAGCTCACCGACAGTTTGGGGAAACACCATATATTTT
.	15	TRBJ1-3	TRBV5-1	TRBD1	CASSETGGFGNTIYF	TGCGCCAGCAGCGAGACAGGGGGCTTCGGAAACACCATATATTTT
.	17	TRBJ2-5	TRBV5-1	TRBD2	CASSLGTSGANQETQYF	TGCGCCAGCAGCTTGGGGACTAGCGGGGCGAACCAAGAGACCCAGTACTTC
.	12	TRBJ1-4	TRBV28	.	CASSRKREKLFF	TGTGCCAGCAGCCGCAAGCGTGAAAAACTGTTTTTT
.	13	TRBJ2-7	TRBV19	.	CASSMRGGYEQYF	TGTGCCAGTAGTATGCGAGGCGGCTACGAGCAGTACTTC
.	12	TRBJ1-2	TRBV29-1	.	CSGRTDDYGYTF	TGCAGCGGGAGGACGGACGACTATGGCTACACCTTC
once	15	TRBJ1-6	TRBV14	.	CASSQVDFPNSPLHF	TGTGCCAGCAGCCAAGTGGACTTCCCAAATTCACCCCTCCACTTT
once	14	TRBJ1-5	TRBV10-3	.	CAISESYRDQPQHF	TGTGCCATCAGTGAGAGTTACAGGGATCAGCCCCAGCATTTT
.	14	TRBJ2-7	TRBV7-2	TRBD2	CASSLDGGEYEQYF	TGTGCCAGCAGCTTAGACGGGGGGGAGTACGAGCAGTACTTC
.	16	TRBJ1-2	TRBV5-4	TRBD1	CASSLGIGQGDYGYTF	TGTGCCAGCAGCTTGGGGATCGGACAGGGGGACTATGGCTACACCTTC
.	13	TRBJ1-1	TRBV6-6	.	CASSYGREREAFF	TGTGCCAGCAGTTACGGCAGGGAACGGGAAGCTTTCTTT
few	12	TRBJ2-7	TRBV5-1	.	CASTNSPGEQYF	TGCGCCAGCACTAATTCACCGGGCGAGCAGTACTTC